The sequence of this T cell receptor beta chain was determined in a study of blood T cells in healthy people across ages. As regards this clonotype: Its specificity is not known.

Study-level points and caveats: Reliance upon unsorted PBMCs precluded definitive naive versus antigen-experienced comparison. A greater number of naive CD4+ cells and higher diversity distinguished long-lived donors from aged donors.

Between the trimmed V and J ends, which lost 5 bases and 5 bases, there was a span of 12 bases. The CDR3 runs 13 residues. The germline CDR1 and CDR2 sequences are SEHNR and FQNEAQ (reference sequence). Per sample, extraction of total RNA gave at least 5 micrograms in every case. The use of a sample-barcoded 5' primer and a J-beta primer mix characterized a second PCR of about 7 to 12 cycles. From each sample, at least 2.5 million paired-end reads containing CDR3 were obtained. TCRdb analysed the 5' RACE reads with MiXCR anew, one entry per CDR3 protein. The sample shows over 1,500,000 distinct CDR3 sequences, 49% of them seen only once.

The chain carries TRBV7-9 and TRBJ1-1; no reliable D call. This clonotype originated in a middle-aged woman in good health. The sequencing input was blood. CDR3 nucleotide sequence: TGTGCCAGCAGCCCTGCAGGCTGGACTGAAGCTTTCTTT. It translates to CASSPAGWTEAFF.